Presented here are 17 T cell receptor beta chains from one specimen sequenced in a study of blood T cell repertoires in COVID-19. Assay: immunoSEQ multiplex PCR; the TCRdb copy retains only in-frame clones and omits some. The table records about 160,000 clones, 80% to 90% of them present only once. The sequenced material came from peripheral blood. All receptors come from a human donor in a cohort sampled during active COVID-19.

The chain has TRBV6-5 and TRBJ1-3; no firm D call. V shed 7 bases and J shed 8 bases, with 12 bases lying between them. CDR1 and CDR2 (germline): MNHEY, SVGAGI. The length of the CDR3 is 12 residues. For the CDR3, the DNA is TGTGCCAGCAATCTCCGGACTGACACCATATATTTT. The encoded protein is CASNLRTDTIYF.

CDR3 sequence: CASRQVDRASSGANVLTF. CDR3 in DNA: TGTGCCAGCAGGCAAGTCGACAGGGCAAGCTCTGGGGCCAACGTCCTGACTTTC. This chain connects TRBV5-8 to TRBJ2-6; TRBD1 matches at 7 bases. Germline-derived CDR1 and CDR2 are SGHTS and YDEGEE. The CDR3 consists of 18 residues. Trimming took 5 bases from V and 0 from J; bases not matched to a gene: 11.

This chain links TRBV6-6 with TRBJ1-1; no clear D. From germline, CDR1 is MNHNY and CDR2 SVGAGI (reference sequence). This CDR3 comprises 11 residues. The ends were cut back, 8 bases at V and 1 base at J, with 5 bases in the middle. The CDR3 region is CASPGNTEAFF. CDR3 nucleotide sequence: TGTGCCAGCCCAGGGAACACTGAAGCTTTCTTT.

The chain couples TRBV7-8 to TRBJ1-2; D may be TRBD1 (6 bases). This CDR3 has 16 amino acids. Germline V gives CDR1 SGHVS, CDR2 FQNEAQ. The V gene lost 1 base and the J gene lost 3 bases, with 15 bases spanning the gap. The CDR3 nucleotides are TGTGCCAGCAGCTTAGGTGTGTTGGCAGGGGACTATGGCTACACCTTC. This encodes CASSLGVLAGDYGYTF.

This clone has at least ten counts. The chain has TRBV27 and TRBJ1-2; maybe TRBD1 (6 bases). The CDR3 is 14 residues long. Germline CDR1 is MNHEY and CDR2 is SMNVEV (reference sequence). Deletions cut 6 bases from V and 6 bases from J, with 17 bases between. The CDR3 spells CASSPINRVNGYTF. The CDR3 DNA reads as TGTGCCAGCAGCCCGATAAACAGGGTAAATGGCTACACCTTC.

V is TRBV29-1 and J is TRBJ2-1, with D maybe TRBD2 (5 bases). The CDR3 is 10 amino acids. Trimming took 7 bases from V and 10 from J, leaving 11 bases between them. Germline CDR1 and CDR2: SQVTM and ANQGSEA. The CDR3 nucleotides read TGCAGCGCGCTCTCGGGAGAGCAGTTCTTC. This codes for CSALSGEQFF.

This clone was observed a few times. This rearrangement joins TRBV15 to TRBJ2-7; 10 bases map to TRBD2. The CDR3 spans 16 residues. CDR1 is LNHNV and CDR2 is YYDKDF in the germline V gene (reference sequence). After removal of 4 bases from V and 7 bases from J, the junction contained 13 bases not matched to a gene. CDR3 loop: CATSIRSGGGFEEQYF. CDR3 bases: TGTGCCACCAGCATACGGAGCGGGGGGGGATTTGAGGAGCAGTACTTC.

This clone occurred once. The chain is built from TRBV6-2 or TRBV6-3 and TRBJ2-1; 7 bases map to TRBD1. The CDR3 contains 15 residues. Trimming took 0 bases from V and 7 from J; bases not matched to a gene: 6. CDR1 is MNHEY, CDR2 SVGEGT, per germline. CDR3 region: CASSYSILQGNEQFF. The CDR3 nucleotides read TGTGCCAGCAGTTACTCGATTTTACAGGGGAATGAGCAGTTCTTC.

The chain links TRBV6-5 to TRBJ1-4; D call uncertain. CDR1 MNHEY and CDR2 SVGAGI come from the germline V gene. This CDR3 is built from 16 residues. The germline V and J ends were trimmed by 3 bases and 1 base, with 12 bases remaining between them. The CDR3 sequence is CASSYRRTQTNEKLFF. CDR3 DNA sequence: TGTGCCAGCAGTTATCGCAGGACTCAAACTAATGAAAAACTGTTTTTT.

This sequence joins TRBV3-1 (or the pseudogene TRBV3-2) and TRBJ1-1; D call uncertain. Germline-derived CDR1 and CDR2 are LGHDT and YNNKEL (reference sequence). V lost 7 bases and J lost 0, with 12 bases in between. The CDR3 extends over 14 amino acids. The chain's CDR3 is CASTMSTLNTEAFF. The CDR3 DNA sequence: TGTGCCAGCACCATGTCGACTTTGAACACTGAAGCTTTCTTT.

The V and J genes are TRBV2 and TRBJ2-2; TRBD2 matches at 7 bases. The germline CDR1 and CDR2 sequences are SNHLY and FYNNEI. The length of the CDR3 is 16 residues. Trimming at V came to 4 bases and at J to 4 bases, leaving 9 bases not matched to a gene. The CDR3, as DNA: TGTGCCAGCAGTGGGGCTAGCGGTCTTACCACCGGGGAGCTGTTTTTT. Translation gives CASSGASGLTTGELFF.

The genes are TRBV5-1 and TRBJ1-4; 7 bases fit TRBD1. CDR1 and CDR2 from the germline V gene are SGHRS and YFSETQ. V lost 4 bases and J lost 8; bases outside the gene matches: 5. The CDR3 has 13 residues. CDR3 region: CASSTGDAEKLFF. The CDR3 nucleotides are TGCGCCAGCAGCACAGGGGACGCGGAAAAACTGTTTTTT.

With regard to this clone: Other DNA sequences in this specimen translate into the identical CDR3. This rearrangement joins TRBV30 to TRBJ2-7; D tentatively reads TRBD1 or TRBD2 (5 bases each). Germline V CDR1 and CDR2: GTSNPN, SVGIG (reference sequence). CDR3 length: 12 amino acids. V was trimmed by 5 bases and J by 2 bases, leaving 10 bases between them. CDR3 nucleotides: TGTGCCTGGGGGACGGGGACCTACGAGCAGTACTTC. It codes for CAWGTGTYEQYF.

The V gene is TRBV7-2, the J gene TRBJ2-5, with TRBD2 identical over 11 bases. The CDR3 contains 16 residues. V gave up 3 bases and J gave up 5 bases; unmatched junction bases: 8. Per germline, CDR1 SGHTA and CDR2 FQGNSA. DNA of the CDR3: TGTGCCAGCAGCTTTCTAGGAATAGCGGGGGGGGAGACCCAGTACTTC. Translation: CASSFLGIAGGETQYF.

This clone was picked up one time. The V call is TRBV27, the J call TRBJ2-6; TRBD2 matches at 8 bases. The CDR3 sequence is 16 residues long. The junction had 9 bases not matched to a gene; V was cut back by 7 bases and J by 4 bases. Germline values: CDR1 MNHEY, CDR2 SMNVEV (reference sequence). CDR3 region: CASNPRGGPGANVLTF. The CDR3 bases are TGTGCCAGCAATCCTCGGGGGGGGCCCGGGGCCAACGTCCTGACTTTC.

V usage is TRBV7-2 and J usage is TRBJ2-7; TRBD1 aligns across 12 bases. The V gene end was trimmed by 2 bases and the J gene end by 5 bases; junction bases not matched to a gene: 10. CDR3 size: 17 residues. Germline CDR1 and CDR2: SGHTA and FQGNSA. The CDR3 DNA is TGTGCCAGCAGCTTATTGGGGACAGGGGGCGCGAGGCACGAGCAGTACTTC. It is translated as CASSLLGTGGARHEQYF.

The gene calls are TRBV10-2 and TRBJ2-2, with TRBD2 matching 11 bases. Trimming at V came to 5 bases and at J to 7 bases, leaving 18 bases not matched to a gene. Germline assignment: CDR1 WSHSY and CDR2 SAAADI. The CDR3 spans 19 residues. As DNA, the CDR3 is TGCGCCAGCAGTAGGGGCGGGTCGGGACTAGCGGTACCCGGCGGGGAGCTGTTTTTT. Protein product: CASSRGGSGLAVPGGELFF.